Sequencing of this T cell receptor beta chain was carried out in a study of T cells in Graves' hyperthyroidism and ophthalmopathy. This clonotype has ten or more counts. Researchers amplified the TCR beta CDR3 regions from RNA transcripts. The HTBI primer set was used in a first-round RT-PCR of the TCR CDR3. Each CDR3 protein is one row after TCRdb ran MiXCR on the multiplex PCR reads. The sample has a few hundred thousand distinct CDR3 sequences; about 16% are singletons. The diagnostic basis comprised clinical symptoms, serum thyroxine and TRAb, thyroid ultrasound and orbital computed tomography. The V end was cut by 6 bases, the J end by 0 bases, with 8 bases between. The length of the CDR3 is 14 residues.

The TCR comes from a woman in her 30s with Graves' ophthalmopathy. The rearrangement uses TRBV12-3 or TRBV12-4 and TRBJ1-4; D is undetermined. The material sequenced was blood. The CDR3 coding sequence is TGTGCCAGCAGGCACACCGCAACTAATGAAAAACTGTTTTTT. Translated, it gives CASRHTATNEKLFF.